This TCR beta chain is from a study of metastatic and nonmetastatic thyroid tumors. Study in general: Across blood and tumor or nodule tissue, repertoires from malignant and benign thyroid patients were compared with one another. Overall study findings and caveats: In both blood and tumor samples, TCR beta diversity was reported significantly higher for malignant than benign nodules.

With regard to this clone: Its cognate antigen is unknown. This sequence may be a read error, since a much larger clone differs from it by one base.

None of the patients had undergone any treatment ahead of thyroid surgery. TCRdb re-called clones via MiXCR from the PCR reads. The sample carries about 92,000 clones, approximately 15% recorded once. Trimming removed 1 base from V and 2 bases from J, with 8 bases in between. Per the germline V gene, CDR1 is SGHDN and CDR2 is FVKESK. The length of the CDR3 is 14 residues. The sequence derives from a female donor with papillary thyroid cancer or a benign thyroid nodule (not recorded which). Some clones in this sample may be carry-over from other donors' samples. Sequences were obtained from blood. The rearrangement links TRBV14 to TRBJ1-1; D ambiguous. The CDR3 DNA reads as TGTGCCAGCAGCCAAGTAAGAGTCAACACTGAAGCTTTCTTT. Amino acids: CASSQVRVNTEAFF.